Each of the 9 T cell receptor beta chains below was sequenced from the same sample in a study of CD8 T cells in ankylosing spondylitis (dated by TCRdb to 2015 to 2018). Library construction relied on 5' RACE. Instrument used: Illumina HiSeq 2500. Using fastp at Q25 and MiXCR, TCRdb reprocessed the public reads and kept productive beta chains. Rows with a matching CDR3 protein are joined into one entry that keeps the most common DNA and genes. The table for this sample lists under 200,000 distinct CDR3 sequences; approximately 10% of them were counted only once. Of the sample, around 29% is held by the ten largest clones. Sequencing was carried out using blood, either unsorted or a sorted T cell fraction (not recorded which). These receptors came from a male donor with ankylosing spondylitis or in good health (not recorded which).

V and J are TRBV7-2 and TRBJ2-3; 11 positions match TRBD2. V shed 5 bases and J 2 bases; nucleotides not matched to a gene: 6. This CDR3 spans 16 amino acids. From germline, CDR1 is SGHTA and CDR2 FQGNSA. The CDR3 bases are TGTGCCAGCAGCACAAGACTAGCGGGGACCACAGATACGCAGTATTTT. Amino acids: CASSTRLAGTTDTQYF.

The V and J genes are TRBV6-1 and TRBJ1-5; D remains unclear. CDR3 length: 18 amino acids. V was pared by 1 base and J by 4 bases, with 20 bases between. Germline V gene lookup returns CDR1 MNHNS and CDR2 SASEGT. CDR3 protein: CASSEDLTVAYANQPQHF. The CDR3 coding sequence is TGTGCCAGCAGTGAAGACTTGACCGTCGCTTATGCTAATCAGCCCCAGCATTTT.

There are a few counts of this clonotype. As DNA, the CDR3 is TGCGCCAGCAGCTTGGAAAACAGGGGGCTCGACGAGCAGTACTTC. Translating it yields CASSLENRGLDEQYF. The chain carries TRBV5-1 and TRBJ2-7, with TRBD1 matching over 9 bases. With 0 bases clipped from V and 5 bases from J, the junction kept 6 bases outside the gene matches. This CDR3 is built from 15 residues. The germline V gene has CDR1 SGHRS and CDR2 YFSETQ.

This clonotype was counted ten times or more. The V call is TRBV29-1, the J call TRBJ2-6, with no clear D. The length of the CDR3 is 14 residues. Germline values: CDR1 SQVTM, CDR2 ANQGSEA. Trimming removed 4 bases at V and 2 bases at J, with 9 bases between. The CDR3 DNA is TGCAGCGTTGGCCCGCGAGCTGGGGCCAACGTCCTGACTTTC. Its translation: CSVGPRAGANVLTF.

This clonotype was detected only a few times. The chain joins TRBV7-8 to TRBJ2-1, with D perhaps matching TRBD1 or TRBD2 (5 bases each). CDR3 length: 17 residues. The germline V and J ends were trimmed by 1 base and 3 bases, with 16 bases remaining between them. Germline CDR1 SGHVS, CDR2 FQNEAQ. The DNA of the CDR3 is TGTGCCAGCAGCTTAGAAAGAGGGGCGGGCTTCTACAATGAGCAGTTCTTC. Translating it yields CASSLERGAGFYNEQFF.

This clonotype was found many times. The rearrangement joins TRBV6-1 to TRBJ1-3; unclear D gene. Germline-derived CDR1 and CDR2 are MNHNS and SASEGT. V lost 5 bases, J lost 2 bases, and 10 bases lay in between. The CDR3 contains 14 residues. CDR3 nucleotide sequence: TGTGCCAGCAGTCGACCTGGAGCTGGAAACACCATATATTTT. Amino acids: CASSRPGAGNTIYF.

The rearrangement uses TRBV12-3 or TRBV12-4 and TRBJ2-7; 7 nucleotides match TRBD1. J was trimmed by 5 bases and V by 6 bases; bases with no gene match: 4. The CDR3 extends over 12 amino acids. The CDR3 DNA reads TGTGCCAGCAGCTCGACAGGGAACGAGCAGTACTTC. This translates into CASSSTGNEQYF.

This clonotype was seen many times. The chain employs TRBV11-2 and TRBJ2-7; D is possibly TRBD2 (7 bases). The V end lost 6 bases, the J end lost 1 base, and 22 bases lay between the germline ends. CDR1 and CDR2 (germline): SGHAT, FQNNGV. The CDR3 loop spans 17 amino acids. The CDR3 loop reads CASSFTWGGGKSYEQYF. The CDR3 DNA is TGTGCCAGCAGTTTTACGTGGGGGGGCGGGAAGTCCTACGAGCAGTACTTC.

This clonotype was counted many times. The chain combines TRBV7-2 with TRBJ1-1; the D is unclear. CDR1 is SGHTA and CDR2 is FQGNSA in the germline V gene. The CDR3 is 14 amino acids. V was cut by 2 bases and J by 1 base, with 8 bases left in between. The CDR3 sequence: CASSLSRQNTEAFF. The DNA of the CDR3 is TGTGCCAGCAGCTTAAGCAGACAGAACACTGAAGCTTTCTTT. The whole variable domain, remainder taken from reference TRBV7-2 and TRBJ1-1, is GAGVSQSPSNKVTEKGKDVELRCDPISGHTALYWYRQSLGQGLEFLIYFQGNSAPDKSGLPSDRFSAERTGGSVSTLTIQRTQQEDSAVYLCASSLSRQNTEAFFGQGTRLTVV.